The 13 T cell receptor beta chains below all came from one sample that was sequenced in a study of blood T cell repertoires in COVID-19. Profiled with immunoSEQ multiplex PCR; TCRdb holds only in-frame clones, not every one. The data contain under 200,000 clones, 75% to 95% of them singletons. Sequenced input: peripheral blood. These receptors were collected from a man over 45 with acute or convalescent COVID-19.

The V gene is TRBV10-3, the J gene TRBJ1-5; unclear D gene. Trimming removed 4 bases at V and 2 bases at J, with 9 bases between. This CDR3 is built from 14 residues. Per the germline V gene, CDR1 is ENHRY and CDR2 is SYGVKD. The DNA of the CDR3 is TGTGCCATCAGTGCGCTCGGAGGCAATCAGCCCCAGCATTTT. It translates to CAISALGGNQPQHF.

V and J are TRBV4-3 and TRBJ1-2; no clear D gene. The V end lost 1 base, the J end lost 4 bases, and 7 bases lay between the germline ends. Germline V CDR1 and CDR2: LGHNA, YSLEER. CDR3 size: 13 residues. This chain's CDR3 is CASSQVSFYGYTF. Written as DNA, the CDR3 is TGCGCCAGCAGCCAAGTATCCTTCTATGGCTACACCTTC.

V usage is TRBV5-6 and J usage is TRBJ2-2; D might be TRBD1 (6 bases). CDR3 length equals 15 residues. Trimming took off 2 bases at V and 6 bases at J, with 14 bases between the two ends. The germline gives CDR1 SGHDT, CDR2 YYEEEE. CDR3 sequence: CASSFDVAGAGELFF. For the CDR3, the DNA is TGTGCCAGCAGCTTCGACGTTGCAGGGGCCGGGGAGCTGTTTTTT.

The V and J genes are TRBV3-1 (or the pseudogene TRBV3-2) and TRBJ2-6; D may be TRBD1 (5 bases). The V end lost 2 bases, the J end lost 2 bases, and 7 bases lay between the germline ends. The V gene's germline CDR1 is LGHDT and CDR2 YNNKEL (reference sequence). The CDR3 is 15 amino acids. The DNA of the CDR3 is TGTGCCAGCAGCCAAAGGGGCGCTGGGGCCAACGTCCTGACTTTC. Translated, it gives CASSQRGAGANVLTF.

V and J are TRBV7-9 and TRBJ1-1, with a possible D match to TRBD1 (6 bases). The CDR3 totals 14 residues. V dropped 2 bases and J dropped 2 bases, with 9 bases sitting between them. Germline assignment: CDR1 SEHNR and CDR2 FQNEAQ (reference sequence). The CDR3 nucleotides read TGTGCCAGCAGCTTAATGGACAGTAACACTGAAGCTTTCTTT. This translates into CASSLMDSNTEAFF.

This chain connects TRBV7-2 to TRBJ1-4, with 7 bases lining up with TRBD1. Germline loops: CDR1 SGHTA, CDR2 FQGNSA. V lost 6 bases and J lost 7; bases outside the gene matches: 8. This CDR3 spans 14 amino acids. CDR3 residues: CASSSRDSFEKLFF. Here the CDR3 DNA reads TGTGCCAGCAGTTCAAGGGACAGCTTTGAAAAACTGTTTTTT.

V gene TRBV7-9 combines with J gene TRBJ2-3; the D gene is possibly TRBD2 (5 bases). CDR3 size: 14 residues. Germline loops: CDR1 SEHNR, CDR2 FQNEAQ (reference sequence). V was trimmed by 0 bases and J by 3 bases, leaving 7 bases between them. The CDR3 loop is CASSLAGATDTQYF. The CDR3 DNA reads TGTGCCAGCAGCTTAGCGGGAGCGACAGATACGCAGTATTTT.

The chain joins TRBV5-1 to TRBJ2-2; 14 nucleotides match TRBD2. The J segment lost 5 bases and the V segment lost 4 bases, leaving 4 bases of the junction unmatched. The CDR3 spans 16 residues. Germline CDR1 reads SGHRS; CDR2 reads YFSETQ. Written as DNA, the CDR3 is TGCGCCAGCAGCGGGACTAGCGGGAGTCGTACCGGGGAGCTGTTTTTT. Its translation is CASSGTSGSRTGELFF. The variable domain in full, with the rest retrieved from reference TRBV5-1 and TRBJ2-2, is KAGVTQTPRYLIKTRGQQVTLSCSPISGHRSVSWYQQTPGQGLQFLFEYFSETQRNKGNFPGRFSGRQFSNSRSEMNVSTLELGDSALYLCASSGTSGSRTGELFFGEGSRLTVL.

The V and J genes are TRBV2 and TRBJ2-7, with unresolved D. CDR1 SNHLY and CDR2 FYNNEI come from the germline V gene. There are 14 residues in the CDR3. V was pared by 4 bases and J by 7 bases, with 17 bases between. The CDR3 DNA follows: TGTGCCAGCAGTGTATACTCTGCTCGGGTGGAGCAGTACTTC. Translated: CASSVYSARVEQYF.

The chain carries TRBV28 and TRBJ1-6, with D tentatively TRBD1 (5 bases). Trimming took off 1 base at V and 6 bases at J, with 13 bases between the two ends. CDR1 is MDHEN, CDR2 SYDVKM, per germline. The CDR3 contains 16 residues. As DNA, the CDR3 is TGTGCCAGCAGTTTATCCCCGGGACTTATTAATTCACCCCTCCACTTT. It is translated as CASSLSPGLINSPLHF.

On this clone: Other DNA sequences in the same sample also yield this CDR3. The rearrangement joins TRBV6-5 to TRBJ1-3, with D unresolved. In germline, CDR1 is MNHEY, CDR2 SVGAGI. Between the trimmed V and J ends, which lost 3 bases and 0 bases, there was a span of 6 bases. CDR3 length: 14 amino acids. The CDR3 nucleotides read TGTGCCAGCAGTTATGGGAGCTCTGGAAACACCATATATTTT. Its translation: CASSYGSSGNTIYF.

CDR3 region: CASRKGLAGGVSYEQYF. The CDR3 DNA sequence: TGTGCCAGCAGGAAGGGACTAGCGGGGGGGGTCTCCTACGAGCAGTACTTC. The chain combines TRBV28 with TRBJ2-7, with TRBD2 matching 16 bases. CDR3 size: 17 residues. CDR1 is MDHEN and CDR2 is SYDVKM in the germline V gene. V was pared by 6 bases and J by 0 bases, with 5 bases of the junction left unmatched.

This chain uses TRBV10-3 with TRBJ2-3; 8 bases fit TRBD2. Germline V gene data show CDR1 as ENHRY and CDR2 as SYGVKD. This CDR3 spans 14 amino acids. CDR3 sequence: CASAGGFSTDTQYF. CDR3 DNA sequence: TGTGCTTCTGCGGGGGGCTTCAGCACAGATACGCAGTATTTT.